The 5 T cell receptor beta chains below come from one sample, sequenced in a study of T cell responses to AZD1222 COVID-19 vaccine. Assay used: immunoSEQ multiplex PCR; TCRdb lists only in-frame clones, some missing. The table has 95,000 to 150,000 clones, approximately 92% seen once. This specimen was peripheral blood, taken on day 0 of AZD1222 vaccination. The receptors come from an adult in good health.

The chain employs TRBV7-3 and TRBJ1-1; no definite D call. Per the germline V gene, CDR1 is SGHTA and CDR2 is FQGTGA. CDR3 length equals 13 residues. V lost 2 bases and J 8 bases, leaving 12 bases between the germline ends. Here the CDR3 reads CASSLSGGVEAFF. The CDR3 DNA reads as TGTGCCAGCAGCTTATCTGGCGGTGTAGAAGCTTTCTTT.

This rearrangement joins TRBV18 to TRBJ2-3; D not certain. V shed 5 bases and J shed 10 bases, with 10 bases lying between them. This CDR3 has 11 residues. The germline V gene has CDR1 KGHSH and CDR2 LQKENI. The CDR3 DNA reads as TGTGCCAGCTCAAATCCGCAGGCGCAGTATTTT. It yields the protein CASSNPQAQYF.

The chain carries TRBV6-5 and TRBJ2-5, with 7 bases identical to TRBD1. The J segment lost 1 base and the V segment lost 2 bases, leaving 4 bases of the junction unmatched. There are 15 residues in the CDR3. Germline-derived CDR1 and CDR2 are MNHEY and SVGAGI. The CDR3 nucleotides are TGTGCCAGCAGTTACACGGGACAGCCCCAAGAGACCCAGTACTTC. It codes for CASSYTGQPQETQYF.

In this sample, this clone turned up a few times. The chain couples TRBV7-9 to TRBJ2-7; 9 nucleotides agree with TRBD2. The CDR3 length is 15 residues. Trimming at V came to 5 bases and at J to 12 bases, leaving 17 bases not matched to a gene. Germline V gene lookup returns CDR1 SEHNR and CDR2 FQNEAQ (reference sequence). CDR3 DNA sequence: TGTGCCAGCAGCCCTAGTGAGGGCCTAGCGGGATCCCCGTACTTC. Translated: CASSPSEGLAGSPYF. The variable domain in full, completed from reference TRBV7-9 and TRBJ2-7, reads DTGVSQNPRHKITKRGQNVTFRCDPISEHNRLYWYRQTLGQGPEFLTYFQNEAQLEKSRLLSDRFSAERPKGSFSTLEIQRTEQGDSAMYLCASSPSEGLAGSPYFGPGTRLTVT.

Within the sample, this clone is medium-sized. The gene calls are TRBV4-1 and TRBJ1-1; D gene ambiguous. The CDR3 consists of 13 residues. The germline V gene encodes CDR1 MGHRA and CDR2 YSYEKL. V was pared by 0 bases and J by 4 bases, with 6 bases between. Here the CDR3 reads CASSQDPATEAFF. CDR3 sequence (DNA): TGCGCCAGCAGCCAAGATCCGGCCACTGAAGCTTTCTTT.